One and the same sample provided the 18 T cell receptor beta chains below, sequenced in a study of blood T cell repertoires in COVID-19. Sequenced by immunoSEQ multiplex PCR; TCRdb stores in-frame clones only, minus some. The table has under 500,000 clones, 80% to 90% seen once. The specimen sequenced was PBMCs or T cells enriched from blood (not recorded which). All receptors come from a young man who had recovered from COVID-19.

The V gene is TRBV4-1, the J gene TRBJ1-1; no clear D. The CDR3 contains 16 residues. The germline V and J ends were trimmed by 1 base and 1 base, with 13 bases remaining between them. The V gene's germline CDR1 is MGHRA and CDR2 YSYEKL. In DNA form, the CDR3 reads TGCGCCAGCAGCCAAGGTAGAGTTCGGGAGAACACTGAAGCTTTCTTT. Translated, it gives CASSQGRVRENTEAFF.

The rearrangement joins TRBV19 to TRBJ1-6; maybe TRBD1 (6 bases). The V end lost 3 bases, the J end lost 7 bases, and 10 bases lay between the germline ends. The germline CDR1 and CDR2 sequences are LNHDA and SQIVND (reference sequence). The CDR3 extends over 14 amino acids. CDR3 sequence reads: CASSMDRQNSPLHF. The CDR3 nucleotides read TGTGCCAGTAGTATGGACAGACAGAATTCACCCCTCCACTTT.

This chain joins TRBV20-1 and TRBJ2-1, with D possibly being TRBD2 (6 bases). The CDR3 covers 16 residues. Germline-derived CDR1 and CDR2 are DFQATT and SNEGSKA (reference sequence). V was pared by 3 bases and J by 0 bases, with 15 bases between. The CDR3 coding sequence is TGCAGTGCTAGTCTTGGGACTTCCAGCTCCTACAATGAGCAGTTCTTC. This translates into CSASLGTSSSYNEQFF.

The J gene is TRBJ1-4, the V gene TRBV9; no clear D gene. V lost 0 bases and J 5 bases, leaving 8 bases between the germline ends. The V gene's germline CDR1 is SGDLS and CDR2 YYNGEE. This CDR3 has 14 residues. The CDR3 coding sequence is TGTGCCAGCAGCGTAGAAAGCTGGAATGAAAAACTGTTTTTT. It codes for CASSVESWNEKLFF.

This clone has just a few counts. The rearrangement links TRBV19 to TRBJ1-5; 9 bases are a match to TRBD1. The CDR3 runs to 16 residues. Trimming cost V 7 bases and J 5 bases; bases outside gene matches: 12. Germline lookup yields CDR1 LNHDA and CDR2 SQIVND (reference sequence). CDR3 protein: CASKLVKGQGYQPQHF. The CDR3 DNA reads as TGTGCCAGTAAGTTGGTAAAGGGACAGGGCTATCAGCCCCAGCATTTT.

The gene calls are TRBV27 and TRBJ1-6, with 9 bases fitting TRBD1. Germline V CDR1 and CDR2: MNHEY, SMNVEV (reference sequence). This CDR3 is built from 17 residues. With V trimmed by 6 bases and J by 0 bases, 6 bases remained unmatched. The CDR3, as DNA: TGTGCCAGCAGCAAGGACAGGGGAAGCTCCTATAATTCACCCCTCCACTTT. Its protein is CASSKDRGSSYNSPLHF.

V gene TRBV7-8 combines with J gene TRBJ2-5, with no clear D. Germline V gene sequence: CDR1 SGHVS, CDR2 FQNEAQ. This CDR3 is built from 17 residues. Between the trimmed V and J ends, which lost 0 bases and 5 bases, there was a span of 19 bases. This CDR3 reads CASSLALLSSFFETQYF. The CDR3 DNA reads TGTGCCAGCAGCTTAGCCCTACTCTCCTCTTTTTTTGAGACCCAGTACTTC.

The chain combines TRBV5-1 with TRBJ1-1; a possible D gene is TRBD1 (5 bases). This CDR3 contains 13 residues. V lost 2 bases to trimming and J lost 1 base, with 6 bases between them. Germline V gene data show CDR1 as SGHRS and CDR2 as YFSETQ. The CDR3 DNA follows: TGCGCCAGCAGCTTCGACAGGAACACTGAAGCTTTCTTT. Protein product: CASSFDRNTEAFF.

J is TRBJ1-1 and V is TRBV7-2, with D unresolved. In germline, CDR1 is SGHTA, CDR2 FQGNSA. The CDR3 has 13 amino acids. The germline V and J ends were trimmed by 5 bases and 4 bases, with 11 bases remaining between them. CDR3 nucleotide sequence: TGTGCCAGCAGCCCTTATATGTTCACTGAAGCTTTCTTT. It yields the protein CASSPYMFTEAFF.

The chain is built from TRBV28 and TRBJ2-7; 14 bases are shared with TRBD2. The length of the CDR3 is 15 residues. From germline, CDR1 is MDHEN and CDR2 SYDVKM. J gave up 9 bases and V 3 bases, and 7 bases lay outside the gene matches. The CDR3 loop reads CASSFEGLAGVWQYF. CDR3 nucleotides: TGTGCCAGCAGTTTCGAGGGACTAGCGGGGGTCTGGCAGTACTTC.

This chain uses TRBV19 with TRBJ2-5; D is perhaps TRBD2 (5 bases). The CDR3 has 14 residues. Germline V gene lookup returns CDR1 LNHDA and CDR2 SQIVND (reference sequence). Trimming stripped 4 bases from V and 1 base from J, with 10 bases between. The CDR3 spells CASSKSGTQETQYF. As DNA, the CDR3 is TGTGCCAGTAGTAAGAGCGGAACCCAAGAGACCCAGTACTTC.

The chain is built from TRBV7-9 and TRBJ1-4, with TRBD1 identical over 9 bases. J gave up 4 bases and V 5 bases, and 8 bases lay outside the gene matches. CDR3 length equals 16 residues. Germline V gene data show CDR1 as SEHNR and CDR2 as FQNEAQ (reference sequence). Here the CDR3 DNA reads TGTGCCAGCAGCACCGGGACAGGGACGTTTAATGAAAAACTGTTTTTT. Its protein is CASSTGTGTFNEKLFF.

This clone has more than one count but fewer than ten. In DNA form, the CDR3 reads TGCGCCAGTATTGGGACTAGCGGGAGTAACGGGATCTACGAGCAGTACTTC. Protein product: CASIGTSGSNGIYEQYF. V is TRBV10-1 and J is TRBJ2-7; TRBD2 matches 14 bases. The CDR3 has 17 residues. From germline, CDR1 is WNHNN and CDR2 SYGVQD (reference sequence). V lost 9 bases, J lost 3 bases, and 13 bases stayed unmatched.

This rearrangement joins TRBV4-2 to TRBJ2-4; no clear D. This CDR3 contains 16 residues. Germline loops: CDR1 LGHNA, CDR2 YNFKEQ. Trimming shortened V by 0 bases and J by 0 bases, and 9 bases separated the two germline ends. The CDR3 is CASSQDVAVAKNIQYF. The CDR3, as DNA: TGTGCCAGCAGCCAAGATGTGGCAGTAGCCAAAAACATTCAGTACTTC.

The rearrangement links TRBV27 to TRBJ1-2, with TRBD1 identical over 9 bases. V gave up 6 bases and J gave up 4 bases; unmatched junction bases: 9. CDR3 length: 15 residues. CDR1 is MNHEY and CDR2 is SMNVEV in the germline V gene (reference sequence). CDR3 sequence reads: CASRRQGGTLYGYTF. CDR3 nucleotides: TGTGCCAGCAGGAGACAGGGGGGAACCCTCTATGGCTACACCTTC.

The chain links TRBV19 to TRBJ1-5, with a possible D match to TRBD1 (6 bases). The CDR3 contains 14 residues. Trimming cost V 7 bases and J 0 bases, with 10 bases left between them. Per the germline V gene, CDR1 is LNHDA and CDR2 is SQIVND (reference sequence). CDR3 sequence reads: CASKQGYSNQPQHF. DNA of the CDR3: TGTGCCAGTAAACAGGGATATAGCAATCAGCCCCAGCATTTT.

The chain links TRBV6-5 to TRBJ1-4; no firm D call. Germline CDR1 and CDR2: MNHEY and SVGAGI. The CDR3 has 14 residues. V lost 8 bases, J lost 3 bases, and 13 bases lay in between. In DNA, the CDR3 is TGTGCCAGCGCCCCAGGTGCTGCTAATGAAAAACTGTTTTTT. It codes for CASAPGAANEKLFF.

The gene calls are TRBV6-2 or TRBV6-3 and TRBJ1-5; D is perhaps TRBD1 (6 bases). This CDR3 comprises 16 residues. Germline loops: CDR1 MNHEY, CDR2 SVGEGT. V lost 6 bases, J lost 4 bases, and 19 bases lay in between. In DNA form, the CDR3 reads TGTGCCAGCAGCCCTACCTGGACAGTAACTAATCAGCCCCAGCATTTT. Its translation is CASSPTWTVTNQPQHF.